The T cell receptor (beta chain) described here comes from a study of T cells in Graves' hyperthyroidism and ophthalmopathy. This clonotype was counted at least ten times. The CDR3 is 13 amino acids. Germline-derived CDR1 and CDR2 are SQVTM and ANQGSEA. V shed 4 bases and J shed 0 bases, with 6 bases lying between them. What was amplified from RNA transcripts were TCR beta CDR3 regions. First-round RT-PCR of the TCR CDR3 relied on the HTBI primer set. One entry per CDR3 protein results from TCRdb running MiXCR on the multiplex PCR reads. The table lists approximately 410,000 distinct CDR3 sequences, roughly 15% of them singletons.

The sequencing input was blood. The receptor was derived from a woman younger than 30 with Graves' hyperthyroidism. V and J are TRBV29-1 and TRBJ2-2; D gene ambiguous. CDR3 DNA: TGCAGCGTTGCTACGTCGAACACCGGGGAGCTGTTTTTT. The encoded protein is CSVATSNTGELFF.